Below are 16 T cell receptor beta chains sequenced from a single sample in a study of T cells after yellow fever vaccination. MiXCR was run by TCRdb on the 5' RACE reads, yielding one entry per CDR3 protein. The table includes just under 85,000 distinct CDR3 sequences, approximately 12% detected once. The sequencing used CD8+ T cells not binding an NS4B(214-222) dextramer, sorted from PBMCs, collected roughly 23 days after the first yellow fever vaccination. These receptors came from a man aged 18-30 years who received the YFV17D yellow fever vaccine.

The CDR3 region has the DNA TGTGCCAGCAGCCCGCGTGGGGACACTCTCTACAATGAGCAGTTCTTC. The encoded protein is CASSPRGDTLYNEQFF. The chain employs TRBV7-6 and TRBJ2-1, with D tentatively TRBD1 (6 bases). This CDR3 is 16 amino acids long. Per germline, CDR1 SGHVS and CDR2 FNYEAQ. The germline V and J ends were trimmed by 5 bases and 3 bases, with 17 bases remaining between them.

This clonotype was seen a handful of times. This chain joins TRBV29-1 and TRBJ2-1; weak D call: TRBD1 (5 bases). CDR3 size: 12 residues. Germline values: CDR1 SQVTM, CDR2 ANQGSEA. V lost 0 bases and J 10 bases, leaving 10 bases between the germline ends. The CDR3 nucleotides read TGCAGCGTTGAAGAACTCAGGGCCGAGCAGTTCTTC. Translating it yields CSVEELRAEQFF.

The rearrangement uses TRBV5-1 and TRBJ1-2; 11 nucleotides agree with TRBD1. The CDR3 length is 16 residues. Losses at the gene ends were 3 bases for V and 0 bases for J; bases not matched to a gene: 4. The germline gives CDR1 SGHRS, CDR2 YFSETQ. The CDR3: CASSSGQGATNYGYTF. Here the CDR3 DNA reads TGCGCCAGCAGCTCCGGACAGGGGGCTACTAACTATGGCTACACCTTC. Filled out from reference TRBV5-1 and TRBJ1-2, the complete variable domain reads KAGVTQTPRYLIKTRGQQVTLSCSPISGHRSVSWYQQTPGQGLQFLFEYFSETQRNKGNFPGRFSGRQFSNSRSEMNVSTLELGDSALYLCASSSGQGATNYGYTFGSGTRLTVV.

This clonotype was seen a few times. The chain has TRBV6-6 and TRBJ2-7; 10 bases match TRBD1. Losses at the gene ends were 6 bases for V and 3 bases for J; bases not matched to a gene: 2. Germline V gene lookup returns CDR1 MNHNY and CDR2 SVGAGI (reference sequence). This CDR3 has 13 amino acids. CDR3: CASRWTGGYEQYF. CDR3 DNA sequence: TGTGCCAGCAGGTGGACAGGGGGCTACGAGCAGTACTTC.

CDR3 loop: CASSISGSTDTQYF. CDR3 nucleotide sequence: TGTGCCAGTAGTATTAGCGGGAGCACAGATACGCAGTATTTT. V and J are TRBV19 and TRBJ2-3; TRBD2 aligns across 7 bases. CDR1 and CDR2 from the germline V gene are LNHDA and SQIVND (reference sequence). The CDR3 extends over 14 amino acids. Trimming removed 3 bases from V and 0 bases from J; junction bases left unmatched: 0.

The V gene is TRBV20-1, the J gene TRBJ2-3, with 7 bases that match TRBD1. This CDR3 region has 14 residues. Looked up from germline, CDR1 is DFQATT and CDR2 is SNEGSKA (reference sequence). J gave up 3 bases and V 0 bases, and 3 bases lay outside the gene matches. CDR3 DNA sequence: TGCAGTGCTAGAGACAGGGGGTGGACAGATACGCAGTATTTT. It is translated as CSARDRGWTDTQYF.

The chain links TRBV5-5 to TRBJ1-5; TRBD1 is a possible D gene (5 bases). The germline V gene has CDR1 SGHKS and CDR2 YYEKEE (reference sequence). V dropped 2 bases and J dropped 6 bases, with 15 bases sitting between them. The CDR3 contains 15 residues. The CDR3 sequence: CASSFYFGRGQPQHF. CDR3 nucleotides: TGTGCCAGCAGCTTCTACTTCGGAAGGGGTCAGCCCCAGCATTTT.

This clonotype was detected only a few times. CDR3 coding DNA: TGTGCCAGCAGCTACGACAGGGATTCCCCTTACGAGCAGTACTTC. Protein sequence: CASSYDRDSPYEQYF. The V gene is TRBV7-8, the J gene TRBJ2-7; 7 bases fit TRBD1. The length of the CDR3 is 15 residues. The V gene's germline CDR1 is SGHVS and CDR2 FQNEAQ. J lost 4 bases, V lost 4 bases, and 10 bases had no gene match.

The rearrangement links TRBV6-2 or TRBV6-3 to TRBJ2-7; 9 positions agree with TRBD2. The CDR3 loop spans 15 amino acids. The germline gives CDR1 MNHEY, CDR2 SVGEGT. CDR3 nucleotide sequence: TGTGACAGCAGTTACGGGCTAGCGGGACTCTACGAGCAGTACGTC. It is translated as CDSSYGLAGLYEQYV.

This clonotype occurred a few times. The genes are TRBV13 and TRBJ2-7; 8 bases fit TRBD1. Germline lookup yields CDR1 PRHDT and CDR2 FYEKMQ (reference sequence). The CDR3 is made up of 14 amino acids. V was pared by 3 bases and J by 4 bases, with 5 bases of the junction left unmatched. The CDR3 is CASSFGTGVYEQYF. In DNA form, the CDR3 reads TGTGCCAGCAGCTTCGGGACAGGTGTGTACGAGCAGTACTTC.

This clonotype has ten or more counts. V gene TRBV29-1 combines with J gene TRBJ2-5; D may match TRBD1 or TRBD2 (5 bases each). In germline, CDR1 is SQVTM, CDR2 ANQGSEA. V lost 1 base to trimming and J lost 10 bases, with 22 bases between them. The CDR3 loop spans 15 amino acids. Here the CDR3 DNA reads TGCAGCGTTGAAGCTCCTAAGGGGCCCAGAGGGGTCCAGTACTTC. Protein product: CSVEAPKGPRGVQYF.

This clonotype was observed a handful of times. The J gene is TRBJ1-1, the V gene TRBV4-2, with D tentatively TRBD1 (5 bases). The V and J ends lost 0 bases and 0 bases respectively, with 14 bases between them. Germline CDR1 LGHNA, CDR2 YNFKEQ. CDR3 length: 17 residues. CDR3 sequence reads: CASSQESVAGMNTEAFF. Here the CDR3 DNA reads TGTGCCAGCAGCCAAGAGTCCGTGGCAGGGATGAACACTGAAGCTTTCTTT.

The table lists this clonotype with a few counts. This chain uses TRBV15 with TRBJ2-7; 7 bases agree with TRBD1. With 4 bases clipped from V and 5 bases from J, the junction kept 5 bases outside the gene matches. This CDR3 spans 13 amino acids. Germline assignment: CDR1 LNHNV and CDR2 YYDKDF (reference sequence). The CDR3 coding sequence is TGTGCCACCAGCACGGTAACAGGGGACGAGCAGTACGTC. It specifies CATSTVTGDEQYV.

This clonotype was recorded many times. The chain couples TRBV12-3 or TRBV12-4 to TRBJ2-7; 7 nucleotides align to TRBD1. This CDR3 contains 13 residues. J gave up 3 bases and V 6 bases, and 5 bases lay outside the gene matches. CDR3 nucleotide sequence: TGTGCCAGCAGCTACAGGGGAAGCTACGAGCAGTACTTC. This translates into CASSYRGSYEQYF.

V is TRBV15 and J is TRBJ1-5, with D perhaps matching TRBD1 (6 bases). Trimming stripped 0 bases from V and 1 base from J, with 13 bases between. This CDR3 comprises 17 residues. Germline CDR1 and CDR2: LNHNV and YYDKDF (reference sequence). The chain's CDR3 is CATSRDREGGSNQPQHF. The CDR3 DNA follows: TGTGCCACCAGCAGAGATCGGGAAGGGGGGAGCAATCAGCCCCAGCATTTT.

The chain combines TRBV9 with TRBJ1-2; maybe TRBD1 (6 bases). Germline V gene data show CDR1 as SGDLS and CDR2 as YYNGEE. The CDR3 is made up of 14 amino acids. V lost 3 bases and J lost 6, with 15 bases in between. CDR3 sequence: CASSANTGRHGYTF. The CDR3 bases are TGTGCCAGCAGCGCAAACACAGGGAGGCATGGCTACACCTTC.